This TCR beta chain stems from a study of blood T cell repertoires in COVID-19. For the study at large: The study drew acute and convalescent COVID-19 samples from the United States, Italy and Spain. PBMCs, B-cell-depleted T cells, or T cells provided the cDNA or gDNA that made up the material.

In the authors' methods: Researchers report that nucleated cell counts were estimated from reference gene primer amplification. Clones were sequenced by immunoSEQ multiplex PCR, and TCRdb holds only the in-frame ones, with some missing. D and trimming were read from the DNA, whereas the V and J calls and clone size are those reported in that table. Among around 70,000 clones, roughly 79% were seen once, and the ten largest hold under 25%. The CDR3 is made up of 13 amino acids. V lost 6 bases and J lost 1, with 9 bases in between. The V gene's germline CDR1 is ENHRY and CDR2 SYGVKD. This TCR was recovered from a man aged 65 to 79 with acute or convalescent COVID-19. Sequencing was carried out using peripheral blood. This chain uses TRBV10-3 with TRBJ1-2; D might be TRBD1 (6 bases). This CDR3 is CAIRQGDNYGYTF. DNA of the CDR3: TGTGCCATCAGACAGGGTGATAACTATGGCTACACCTTC.